The rows below give T cell receptor beta chains drawn from one sample of a study of cytomegalovirus exposure and HLA in healthy donors. Using immunoSEQ multiplex PCR, the repertoire was profiled, and TCRdb retains in-frame clones only, with some absent. The sample includes about 200,000 clones, approximately 86% seen only once; the top ten take approximately 1.5%. Source material: PBMCs. The receptors here all came from a woman younger than 30 in good health and CMV-seronegative. CDR3s include the opening cysteine and the closing phenylalanine or tryptophan. The D gene is left open where the match is weak. Size values are once, few and many counts, or a class for expanded clones, and some rows have none.

J gene	D gene	clone size	V gene	CDR3 protein	CDR3 DNA
TRBJ1-3	-	-	TRBV2	CASTPGHGANTIYF	TGTGCCAGCACCCCGGGACACGGCGCGAACACCATATATTTT
TRBJ2-7	TRBD2	-	TRBV4-3	CASSQGRPGLAGGSYEQYF	TGCGCCAGCAGCCAAGGTCGACCGGGACTAGCGGGAGGGTCCTACGAGCAGTACTTC
TRBJ1-1	-	-	TRBV10-3	CAISESGGNTEAFF	TGTGCCATCAGTGAGTCCGGGGGGAACACTGAAGCTTTCTTT
TRBJ1-5	TRBD1	once	TRBV10-3	CAISESGTGPQPQHF	TGTGCCATCAGTGAGTCCGGGACAGGCCCTCAGCCCCAGCATTTT
TRBJ2-5	-	-	TRBV19	CASSLDPFRETQYF	TGTGCCAGTAGTTTAGACCCGTTTCGGGAGACCCAGTACTTC
TRBJ2-7	-	-	TRBV11-3	CASSPGTTYEQYF	TGTGCCAGCAGCCCTGGGACAACCTACGAGCAGTACTTC
TRBJ2-1	-	few	TRBV6-5	CASSYGIQGRNEQFF	TGTGCCAGCAGTTACGGGATTCAGGGGCGCAATGAGCAGTTCTTC
TRBJ2-2	-	-	TRBV18	CASSPIAGKNTGELFF	TGTGCCAGCTCCCCTATAGCAGGGAAGAACACCGGGGAGCTGTTTTTT
TRBJ2-4	TRBD1	-	TRBV4-1	CASSRQGLFAKNIQYF	TGCGCCAGCAGCCGACAGGGTTTGTTCGCCAAAAACATTCAGTACTTC
TRBJ2-7	TRBD2	-	TRBV7-2	CASSRGTSGAYEQYF	TGTGCCAGCAGCCGGGGGACTAGCGGGGCCTACGAGCAGTACTTC
TRBJ1-2	TRBD1	-	TRBV7-8	CASSLGAGRGDYGYTF	TGTGCCAGCAGCTTAGGAGCCGGCAGGGGGGACTATGGCTACACCTTC
TRBJ1-1	-	few	TRBV6-1	CASSDGWRNTEAFF	TGTGCCAGCAGTGACGGATGGAGGAACACTGAAGCTTTCTTT
TRBJ2-7	-	-	TRBV28	CASSLPGGGEQYF	TGTGCCAGCAGTTTGCCAGGTGGCGGGGAGCAGTACTTC
TRBJ2-3	TRBD2	-	TRBV5-1	CASSWDYTDTQYF	TGCGCCAGCAGCTGGGACTACACAGATACGCAGTATTTT
TRBJ1-2	-	-	TRBV6-5	CASRDSNYGYTF	TGTGCCAGCAGAGACAGTAACTATGGCTACACCTTC
TRBJ1-4	-	-	TRBV7-2	CASSLVGASGEKLFF	TGTGCCAGCAGCTTAGTAGGGGCCTCGGGCGAAAAACTGTTTTTT
TRBJ1-1	-	-	TRBV5-1	CASSLAEVNTEAFF	TGCGCCAGCAGCTTGGCAGAGGTGAACACTGAAGCTTTCTTT
TRBJ2-6	-	-	TRBV5-1	CASSEGTGANVLTF	TGCGCCAGCAGTGAGGGAACTGGGGCCAACGTCCTGACTTTC
TRBJ1-1	-	-	TRBV7-2	CASSLDFGALTEAFF	TGTGCCAGCAGCTTAGATTTTGGGGCCCTGACTGAAGCTTTCTTT
TRBJ2-7	TRBD1	-	TRBV6-7	CASSKHRGDAYEQYF	TGTGCCAGCAGTAAACACAGGGGCGACGCCTACGAGCAGTACTTC
TRBJ2-1	TRBD2	-	TRBV19	CASSMGLAGVEQFF	TGTGCCAGTAGTATGGGACTAGCGGGAGTTGAGCAGTTCTTC
TRBJ1-1	TRBD1	-	TRBV19	CASSPLPGQMNTEAFF	TGTGCCAGTAGTCCCCTCCCGGGACAGATGAACACTGAAGCTTTCTTT